The 18 T cell receptor beta chains below were found in one sample sequenced in a study of T cell repertoires in cytomegalovirus infection. TCRdb reprocessed the reads with MiXCR, giving one entry per CDR3 protein. The sample carries just over 150,000 distinct CDR3 sequences, 20% to 30% recorded once. The sequencing sample was made of PBMCs. The receptors originated from a human donor in good health (CMV status not recorded). Some clones in this sample may be carry-over from other donors' samples.

This clonotype was observed at least ten times. This chain links TRBV7-2 with TRBJ1-1; D is possibly TRBD1 (5 bases). Trimming took 3 bases from V and 7 from J, leaving 12 bases between them. Germline V gives CDR1 SGHTA, CDR2 FQGNSA. This CDR3 comprises 13 residues. The DNA for the CDR3 is TGTGCCAGCAGCTTGGCGGGCAGGGATGAAGCTTTCTTT. This codes for CASSLAGRDEAFF.

J is TRBJ2-3 and V is TRBV20-1; D is possibly TRBD2 (6 bases). CDR3 size: 17 residues. CDR1 and CDR2 from the germline V gene are DFQATT and SNEGSKA (reference sequence). The V end was cut by 1 base, the J end by 2 bases, with 19 bases between. For the CDR3, the DNA is TGCAGTGCTAGAGTGGGGGTCGAAGCGGGCCTCACAGATACGCAGTATTTT. Amino acids: CSARVGVEAGLTDTQYF.

V gene TRBV5-1 combines with J gene TRBJ1-6; D is perhaps TRBD1 (5 bases). The CDR3 is made up of 14 amino acids. V was clipped by 3 bases and J by 8 bases, with 12 bases between them. Per germline, CDR1 SGHRS and CDR2 YFSETQ. The CDR3 nucleotides read TGCGCCAGCAGCTCAGGGCTCCGGGATTCACCCCTCCACTTT. It encodes CASSSGLRDSPLHF.

This clonotype occurred a few times. The genes are TRBV7-9 and TRBJ2-5; D gene ambiguous. From germline, CDR1 is SEHNR and CDR2 FQNEAQ (reference sequence). V was cut by 3 bases and J by 7 bases, with 15 bases left in between. CDR3 length equals 14 residues. The CDR3, as DNA: TGTGCCAGCAGCTTGGCCGGAGCAAGAGGGACCCAGTACTTC. Its protein is CASSLAGARGTQYF.

This clonotype was seen ten or more times. The chain uses TRBV24-1 and TRBJ2-1, with TRBD2 matching 7 bases. The CDR3 sequence is 14 residues long. Per germline, CDR1 KGHDR and CDR2 SFDVKD. J gave up 6 bases and V 8 bases, and 9 bases lay outside the gene matches. Here the CDR3 reads CATKFAGDPNEQFF. The CDR3 DNA reads as TGTGCCACCAAATTTGCGGGAGATCCCAATGAGCAGTTCTTC.

The rearrangement joins TRBV6-6 to TRBJ2-2; TRBD2 matches 8 bases. The V segment lost 2 bases and the J segment 6 bases; nucleotides outside the gene matches: 8. The CDR3 spans 16 residues. Germline CDR1 and CDR2: MNHNY and SVGAGI (reference sequence). CDR3 DNA sequence: TGTGCCAGCAGTTACCCCATAGCGGGAAGGGCCGGGGAGCTGTTTTTT. Translated, it gives CASSYPIAGRAGELFF.

This clonotype has ten or more counts. This chain connects TRBV7-6 to TRBJ2-7, with D possibly matching TRBD1 (6 bases). Trimming took off 1 base at V and 4 bases at J, with 14 bases between the two ends. The CDR3 contains 15 residues. Germline lookup yields CDR1 SGHVS and CDR2 FNYEAQ. The CDR3 DNA reads TGTGCCAGCAGCTTAGAGGCAGGGGCCCCTTACGAGCAGTACTTC. This encodes CASSLEAGAPYEQYF.

In regard to this clonotype: This may come from a read error, since a much larger clone is one base off. This chain uses TRBV12-3 or TRBV12-4 with TRBJ2-1; possibly TRBD1 or TRBD2 for D (5 bases each). Trimming removed 10 bases from V and 1 base from J, with 20 bases in between. The CDR3 spans 16 residues. The CDR3 nucleotides read TGTGCCACCAGCCTACGGGCAGGGACGTCCTACAATGAGCAGTTCTTC. This gives the protein CATSLRAGTSYNEQFF.

As for this clonotype: This may be a read error: a much more frequent sequence differs by one nucleotide. V gene TRBV7-2 combines with J gene TRBJ1-2; D gene ambiguous. Germline assignment: CDR1 SGHTA and CDR2 FQGNSA. V shed 6 bases and J shed 1 base, with 12 bases lying between them. This CDR3 has 14 amino acids. In nucleotides, the CDR3 is TGTGCCAGCAGACCGTCGATAGTTAACTATGGCTACACCTTC. It yields the protein CASRPSIVNYGYTF.

The rearrangement links TRBV28 to TRBJ2-5; either TRBD1 or TRBD2 may fit D (5 bases each). V was clipped by 5 bases and J by 0 bases, with 10 bases between them. Germline CDR1 MDHEN, CDR2 SYDVKM. The CDR3 spans 14 residues. CDR3: CASSQGRYQETQYF. The DNA of the CDR3 is TGTGCCAGCAGTCAGGGACGGTACCAAGAGACCCAGTACTTC.

This rearrangement joins TRBV18 to TRBJ1-2, with 8 nucleotides matching TRBD1. Germline V gene sequence: CDR1 KGHSH, CDR2 LQKENI. The CDR3 runs 15 residues. Unmatched junction bases numbered 7, after V lost 3 bases and J lost 4 bases. As DNA, the CDR3 is TGTGCCAGCTCACCCCTGGGGACAGGTGTCTATGGCTACACCTTC. Encoded protein: CASSPLGTGVYGYTF.

As to this clonotype: Lacking the conserved final phenylalanine or tryptophan, this CDR3 likely reflects a read error. The genes are TRBV20-1 and TRBJ1-6; D is unresolved. Trimming pared 3 bases from V and 0 bases from J, leaving 12 bases between. Germline values: CDR1 DFQATT, CDR2 SNEGSKA (reference sequence). CDR3 length equals 16 residues. Here the CDR3 DNA reads TGCAGTGCTAGGTCGGCGGCGAGCTCCTATAATTCACCCCTCCACTTA. Translating it yields CSARSAASSYNSPLHL.

This clonotype was observed a handful of times. The chain combines TRBV7-6 with TRBJ2-5, with 12 bases that match TRBD2. CDR1 and CDR2 (germline): SGHVS, FNYEAQ. CDR3 length equals 16 residues. With V trimmed by 4 bases and J by 7 bases, 10 bases remained unmatched. In DNA, the CDR3 is TGTGCCAGCAGCTCGACGACTAGCGGGGGTTTCGGGACCCAGTACTTC. This sequence encodes CASSSTTSGGFGTQYF.

Concerning this clonotype: Possible read error: a much larger clone is one base away. This chain connects TRBV7-2 to TRBJ2-7; possibly TRBD2 for D (5 bases). The CDR3 totals 16 residues. Germline CDR1 is SGHTA and CDR2 is FQGNSA. CDR3 nucleotide sequence: TGTGCCAGCAGATTAGGGAGTACGGGTGCCTCCTACGAGCAGTACTTC. This codes for CASRLGSTGASYEQYF.

This clonotype was counted at least ten times. The chain carries TRBV7-8 and TRBJ1-6; TRBD1 matches at 10 bases. CDR3 length: 16 residues. The V gene end was trimmed by 1 base and the J gene end by 7 bases; junction bases not matched to a gene: 4. Germline CDR1 SGHVS, CDR2 FQNEAQ. The CDR3 sequence is CASSLGGTGENSPLHF. CDR3 nucleotides: TGTGCCAGCAGCTTAGGAGGGACAGGGGAAAATTCACCCCTCCACTTT.

V gene TRBV11-2 combines with J gene TRBJ1-2; D remains ambiguous. V was cut by 0 bases and J by 5 bases, with 4 bases left in between. Germline V lookup: CDR1 SGHAT, CDR2 FQNNGV. The CDR3 contains 12 residues. The CDR3 loop is CASSLDTYGYTF. The CDR3 DNA reads as TGTGCCAGCAGCTTAGATACATATGGCTACACCTTC. Full variable domain (outside the CDR3, taken from reference TRBV11-2 and TRBJ1-2): EAGVAQSPRYKIIEKRQSVAFWCNPISGHATLYWYQQILGQGPKLLIQFQNNGVVDDSQLPKDRFSAERLKGVDSTLKIQPAKLEDSAVYLCASSLDTYGYTFGSGTRLTVV.

This chain joins TRBV6-4 and TRBJ2-2, with D perhaps matching TRBD1 or TRBD2 (5 bases each). Germline V gene lookup returns CDR1 MRHNA and CDR2 SNTAGT. This CDR3 is 13 amino acids long. Trimming cost V 8 bases and J 7 bases, with 14 bases left between them. CDR3 amino acids: CASRAGTNGELFF. The CDR3, as DNA: TGTGCCAGCCGCGCCGGGACCAACGGGGAGCTGTTTTTT.

This clonotype has a count of ten or more. This rearrangement joins TRBV7-2 to TRBJ1-1; D is ambiguous. V lost 5 bases and J lost 0, with 16 bases in between. The V gene's germline CDR1 is SGHTA and CDR2 FQGNSA. The CDR3 loop spans 16 amino acids. CDR3 in DNA: TGTGCCAGCAGCCGAAAGGCGACCTGGATGAACACTGAAGCTTTCTTT. Translation gives CASSRKATWMNTEAFF.